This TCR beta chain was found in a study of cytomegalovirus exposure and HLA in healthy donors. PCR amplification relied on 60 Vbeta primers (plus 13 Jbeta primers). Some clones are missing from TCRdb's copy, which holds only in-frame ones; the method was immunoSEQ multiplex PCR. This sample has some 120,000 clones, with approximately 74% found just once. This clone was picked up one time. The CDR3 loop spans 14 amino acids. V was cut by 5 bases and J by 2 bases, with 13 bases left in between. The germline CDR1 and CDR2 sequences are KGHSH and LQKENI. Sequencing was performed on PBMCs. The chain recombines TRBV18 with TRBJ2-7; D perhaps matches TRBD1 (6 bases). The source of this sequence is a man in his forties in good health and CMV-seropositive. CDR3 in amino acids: CASSTRGQTYEQYF. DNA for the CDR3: TGTGCCAGCTCAACCCGGGGACAAACCTACGAGCAGTACTTC.